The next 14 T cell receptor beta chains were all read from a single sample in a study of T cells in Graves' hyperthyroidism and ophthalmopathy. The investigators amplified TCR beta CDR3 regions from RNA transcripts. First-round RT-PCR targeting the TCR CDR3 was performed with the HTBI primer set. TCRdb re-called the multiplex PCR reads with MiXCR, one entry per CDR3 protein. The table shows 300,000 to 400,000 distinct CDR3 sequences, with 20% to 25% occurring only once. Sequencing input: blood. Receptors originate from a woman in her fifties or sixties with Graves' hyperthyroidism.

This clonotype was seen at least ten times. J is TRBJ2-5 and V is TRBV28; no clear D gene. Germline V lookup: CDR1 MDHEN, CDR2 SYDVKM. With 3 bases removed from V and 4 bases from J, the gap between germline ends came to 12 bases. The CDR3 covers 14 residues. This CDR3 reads CASSFRRRGETQYF. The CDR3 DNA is TGTGCCAGCAGTTTTAGGCGACGTGGAGAGACCCAGTACTTC. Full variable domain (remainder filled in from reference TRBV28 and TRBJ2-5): DVKVTQSSRYLVKRTGEKVFLECVQDMDHENMFWYRQDPGLGLRLIYFSYDVKMKEKGDIPEGYSVSREKKERFSLILESASTNQTSMYLCASSFRRRGETQYFGPGTRLLVL.

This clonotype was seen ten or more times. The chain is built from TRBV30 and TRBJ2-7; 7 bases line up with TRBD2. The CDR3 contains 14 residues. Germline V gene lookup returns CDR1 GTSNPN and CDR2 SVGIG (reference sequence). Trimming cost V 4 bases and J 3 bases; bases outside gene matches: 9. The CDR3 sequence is CAWNAGLEGYEQYF. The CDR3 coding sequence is TGTGCCTGGAACGCCGGACTAGAGGGCTACGAGCAGTACTTC.

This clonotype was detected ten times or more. Written as DNA, the CDR3 is TGCGCCAGCAGCTGGACTAGGGCCTACGAGCAGTACTTC. Its protein is CASSWTRAYEQYF. This rearrangement joins TRBV5-1 to TRBJ2-7; TRBD2 aligns across 7 bases. Trimming removed 3 bases from V and 2 bases from J; junction bases left unmatched: 2. CDR1 is SGHRS, CDR2 YFSETQ, per germline. The CDR3 is made up of 13 amino acids.

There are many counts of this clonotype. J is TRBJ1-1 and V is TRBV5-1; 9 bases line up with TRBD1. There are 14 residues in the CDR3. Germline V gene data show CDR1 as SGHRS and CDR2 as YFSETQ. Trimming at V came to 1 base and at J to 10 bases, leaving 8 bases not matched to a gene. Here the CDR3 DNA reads TGCGCCAGCAGCTTGACAGGGGGCTTAGAAGGAGCTTTCTTT. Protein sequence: CASSLTGGLEGAFF.

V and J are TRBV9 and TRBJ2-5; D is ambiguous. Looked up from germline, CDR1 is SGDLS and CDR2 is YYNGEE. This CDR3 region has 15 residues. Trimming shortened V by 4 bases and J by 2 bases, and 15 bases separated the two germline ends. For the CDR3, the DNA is TGTGCCAGCAGCCCGCTGGGGTTACAACAAGAGACCCAGTACTTC. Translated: CASSPLGLQQETQYF.

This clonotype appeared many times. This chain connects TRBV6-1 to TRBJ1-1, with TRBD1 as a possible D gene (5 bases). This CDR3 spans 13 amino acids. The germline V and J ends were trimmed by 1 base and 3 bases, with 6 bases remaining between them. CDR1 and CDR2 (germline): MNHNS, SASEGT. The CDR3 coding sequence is TGTGCCAGCAGTGAAGGCAGGGACACTGAAGCTTTCTTT. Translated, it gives CASSEGRDTEAFF.

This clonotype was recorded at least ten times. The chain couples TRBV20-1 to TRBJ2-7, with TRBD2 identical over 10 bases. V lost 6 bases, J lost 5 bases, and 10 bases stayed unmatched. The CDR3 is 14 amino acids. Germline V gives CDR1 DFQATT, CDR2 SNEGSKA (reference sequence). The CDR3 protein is CSAITGLAFDEQYF. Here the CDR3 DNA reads TGCAGTGCAATAACGGGACTAGCGTTCGACGAGCAGTACTTC.

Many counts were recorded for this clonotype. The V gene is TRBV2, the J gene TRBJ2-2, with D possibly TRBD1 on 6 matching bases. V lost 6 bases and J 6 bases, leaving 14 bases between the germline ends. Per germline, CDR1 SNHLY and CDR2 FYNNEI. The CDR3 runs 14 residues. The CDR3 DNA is TGTGCCAGCAGGGCCCGTACAGGGTCCGGGGAGCTGTTTTTT. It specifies CASRARTGSGELFF.

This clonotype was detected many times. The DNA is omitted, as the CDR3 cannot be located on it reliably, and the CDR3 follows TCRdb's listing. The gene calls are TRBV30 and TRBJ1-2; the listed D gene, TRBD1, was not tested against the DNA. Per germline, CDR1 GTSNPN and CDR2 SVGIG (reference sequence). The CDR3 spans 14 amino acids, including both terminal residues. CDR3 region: CAWSVLLSKRGYTF.

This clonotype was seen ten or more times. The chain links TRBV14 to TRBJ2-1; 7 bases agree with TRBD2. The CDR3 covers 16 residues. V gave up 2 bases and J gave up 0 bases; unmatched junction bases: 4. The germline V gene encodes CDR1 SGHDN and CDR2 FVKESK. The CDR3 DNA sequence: TGTGCCAGCAGCCAACTAGGACTAGACTCCTACAATGAGCAGTTCTTC. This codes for CASSQLGLDSYNEQFF.

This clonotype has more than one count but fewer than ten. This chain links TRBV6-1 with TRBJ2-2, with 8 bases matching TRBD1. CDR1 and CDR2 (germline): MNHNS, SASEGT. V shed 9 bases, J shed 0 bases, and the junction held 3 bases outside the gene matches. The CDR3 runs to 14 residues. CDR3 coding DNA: TGTGCCAGTCCAGGGGGCCCGAACACCGGGGAGCTGTTTTTT. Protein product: CASPGGPNTGELFF.

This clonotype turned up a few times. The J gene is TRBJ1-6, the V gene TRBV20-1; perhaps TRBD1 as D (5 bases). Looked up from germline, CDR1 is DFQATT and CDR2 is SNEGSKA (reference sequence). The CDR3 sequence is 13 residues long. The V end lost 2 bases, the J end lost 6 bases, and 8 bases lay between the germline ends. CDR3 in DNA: TGCAGTGCTAGACGCAGGGTTAATTCACCCCTCCACTTT. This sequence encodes CSARRRVNSPLHF.

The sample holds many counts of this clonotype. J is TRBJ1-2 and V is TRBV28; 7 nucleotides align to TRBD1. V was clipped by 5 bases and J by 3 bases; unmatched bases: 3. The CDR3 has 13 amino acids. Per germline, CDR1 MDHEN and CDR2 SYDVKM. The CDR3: CASSTGDHYGYTF. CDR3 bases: TGTGCCAGCAGTACAGGGGACCACTATGGCTACACCTTC.

The CDR3 region is CASSKRTDADTQYF. CDR3 nucleotides: TGTGCCAGCAGCAAAAGGACGGATGCAGATACGCAGTATTTT. V gene TRBV7-9 combines with J gene TRBJ2-3; the D is unclear. The CDR3 is 14 amino acids. V gave up 5 bases and J gave up 4 bases, with 13 bases separating them. Germline V gives CDR1 SEHNR, CDR2 FQNEAQ (reference sequence).